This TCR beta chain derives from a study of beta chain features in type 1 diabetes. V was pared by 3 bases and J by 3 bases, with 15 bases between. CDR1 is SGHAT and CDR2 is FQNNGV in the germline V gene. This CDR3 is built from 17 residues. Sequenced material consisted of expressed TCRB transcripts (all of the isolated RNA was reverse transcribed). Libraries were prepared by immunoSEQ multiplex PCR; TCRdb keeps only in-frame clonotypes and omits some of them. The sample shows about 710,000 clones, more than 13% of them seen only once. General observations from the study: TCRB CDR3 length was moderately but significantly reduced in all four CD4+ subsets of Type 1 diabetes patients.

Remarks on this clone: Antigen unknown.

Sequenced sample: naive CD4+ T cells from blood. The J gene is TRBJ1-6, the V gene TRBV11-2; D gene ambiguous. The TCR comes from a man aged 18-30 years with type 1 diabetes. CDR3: CASSLTSGWYYNSPLHF. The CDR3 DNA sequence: TGTGCCAGCAGCTTGACGAGCGGTTGGTACTATAATTCACCCCTCCACTTT.